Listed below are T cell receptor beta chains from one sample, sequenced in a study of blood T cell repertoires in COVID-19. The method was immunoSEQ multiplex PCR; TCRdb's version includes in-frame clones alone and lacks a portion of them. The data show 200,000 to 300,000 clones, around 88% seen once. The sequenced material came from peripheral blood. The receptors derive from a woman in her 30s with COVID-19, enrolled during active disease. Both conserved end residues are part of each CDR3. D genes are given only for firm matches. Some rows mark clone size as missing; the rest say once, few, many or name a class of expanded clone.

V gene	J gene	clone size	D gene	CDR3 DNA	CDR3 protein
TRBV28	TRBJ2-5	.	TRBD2	TGTGCCAGCAGTATTGGACTAGCGGGGCAAGAGACCCAGTACTTC	CASSIGLAGQETQYF
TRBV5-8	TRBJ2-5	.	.	TGTGCCAGCAGCTACGGGGAGACCCAGTACTTC	CASSYGETQYF
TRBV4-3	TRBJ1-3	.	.	TGCGCCAGCAGCCAGGCGGATGGCCCTGGAAACACCATATATTTT	CASSQADGPGNTIYF
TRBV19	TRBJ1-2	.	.	TGTGCCAGTCAACCTGGCCCGGGGAACTATGGCTACACCTTC	CASQPGPGNYGYTF
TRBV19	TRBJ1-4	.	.	TGTGCCAGTACCAAACGACAGGCTTATAATGAAAAACTGTTTTTT	CASTKRQAYNEKLFF
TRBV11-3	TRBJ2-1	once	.	TGTGCCAGCAGCTTAGCGGGCGGGGCCTACAATGAGCAGTTCTTC	CASSLAGGAYNEQFF
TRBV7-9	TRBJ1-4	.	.	TGTGCCAGCAGCCCTGGAGCAACTAATGAAAAACTGTTTTTT	CASSPGATNEKLFF
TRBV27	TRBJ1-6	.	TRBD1	TGTGCCAGCAGTCTGACAGGGAACAATTCACCCCTCCACTTT	CASSLTGNNSPLHF
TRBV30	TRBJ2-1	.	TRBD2	TGTGCCTGGAGTGTAACTAGCGGATACAATGAGCAGTTCTTC	CAWSVTSGYNEQFF
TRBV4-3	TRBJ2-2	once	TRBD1	TGCGCCAGCAGCCGCCTATGGGGGACAGGGGGGGACACCGGGGAGCTGTTTTTT	CASSRLWGTGGDTGELFF